This T cell receptor beta chain stems from a study of post-analysis software for immune sequencing data. Study as a whole: Disease courses included relapsing-remitting, secondary progressive and progressive-relapsing multiple sclerosis. Study outcomes and limitations: Normalized Chao1 diversity in multiple sclerosis patients fell significantly below that of controls. F-measure co-clustering was strong for batch-matched samples. Controls had lower frequencies than patients of four or five TRBV segments, which included TRBV5-6, TRBV5-1 and TRBV20-1.

The CDR3 has 18 residues. Germline V lookup: CDR1 SGHVS, CDR2 FNYEAQ. This clonotype occurred a few times. Its antigen remains unidentified. The junction differs from germline at one of its ends, possibly a read error. The library was made from cDNA and included unique molecular identifiers. When roughly 0.85 to 11 million T cells were used, they gave some 540,000 cDNA molecules. TCRdb independently ran MiXCR on the PCR reads; one entry per CDR3 protein. The table records about 810,000 distinct CDR3 sequences, about 50% of them present only once. This receptor was obtained from a girl aged 5-17 years with multiple sclerosis. V is TRBV7-6 and J is TRBJ2-6, with D possibly matching TRBD1 (5 bases). Sequencing was carried out using blood. In nucleotides, the CDR3 is TGTGCCAGCAGCTTAAAATCCCCACGTAGCTCTGGGGCCAACGTTCTGACTTTC. This gives the protein CASSLKSPRSSGANVLTF. The entire variable domain, with the rest obtained from reference TRBV7-6 and TRBJ2-6, is as follows: GAGVSQSPRYKVTKRGQDVALRCDPISGHVSLYWYRQALGQGPEFLTYFNYEAQQDKSGLPNDRFSAERPEGSISTLTIQRTEQRDSAMYRCASSLKSPRSSGANVLTFGAGSRLTVL.